The 5 T cell receptor beta chains presented below share a single source sample, sequenced in a study of glioma-infiltrating T cells after dendritic cell vaccination. Time point of the sample: after dendritic cell vaccination, including at tumor progression/relapse. The table came from immunoSEQ multiplex PCR; TCRdb's copy has only in-frame clones and leaves some out. Here the sample spans 70,000 to 100,000 clones, over 80% being singletons. The sample was blood, taken after dendritic cell vaccination. The source is a human donor with glioblastoma.

This chain uses TRBV4-1 with TRBJ2-7; 12 bases line up with TRBD2. CDR3 length equals 20 residues. Germline V gene sequence: CDR1 MGHRA, CDR2 YSYEKL. V shed 0 bases, J shed 2 bases, and the junction held 14 bases outside the gene matches. Here the CDR3 DNA reads TGCGCCAGCAGCCAAGAACCCACTAGCGGGGGGTTTGTTGGCGCCTACGAGCAGTACTTC. It encodes CASSQEPTSGGFVGAYEQYF.

The V and J genes are TRBV29-1 and TRBJ2-7, with D perhaps TRBD1 (5 bases). Germline V CDR1 and CDR2: SQVTM, ANQGSEA. The CDR3 is 11 amino acids. The V end lost 6 bases, the J end lost 7 bases, and 13 bases lay between the germline ends. In DNA, the CDR3 is TGCAGCGTATCAGGGCCTGGGGAGCAGTACTTC. The encoded protein is CSVSGPGEQYF.

The chain links TRBV5-1 to TRBJ2-5, with 8 bases lining up with TRBD1. V lost 3 bases to trimming and J lost 4 bases; unmatched junction nucleotides: 2. This CDR3 spans 13 amino acids. Germline V CDR1 and CDR2: SGHRS, YFSETQ. In nucleotides, the CDR3 is TGCGCCAGCAGCTGGACAGGGAGAGAGACCCAGTACTTC. It yields the protein CASSWTGRETQYF.

The chain uses TRBV7-6 and TRBJ2-3, with TRBD1 matching over 8 bases. Trimming took 4 bases from V and 4 from J; bases not matched to a gene: 7. Germline values: CDR1 SGHVS, CDR2 FNYEAQ. The length of the CDR3 is 15 residues. Here the CDR3 DNA reads TGTGCCAGCAGCTCCAGGGGGCGCGGGGCAGATACGCAGTATTTT. It is translated as CASSSRGRGADTQYF.

In this sample, this clone turned up a few times. The chain uses TRBV6-1 and TRBJ1-1; D not resolved. Germline V gene lookup returns CDR1 MNHNS and CDR2 SASEGT. The CDR3 runs 13 residues. V was pared by 8 bases and J by 3 bases, with 13 bases between. DNA for the CDR3: TGTGCCAGCGGGCGGGGTGCGGACACTGAAGCTTTCTTT. Translated: CASGRGADTEAFF.